The 22 T cell receptor beta chains reported below all come from one sample, sequenced in a study of human T cells and chemical hapten exposure. The time point: pre-sensitization, week 0. The sample's treatment: therapeutic diphenylcyclopropenone sensitization with weekly scalp DPC. Each CDR3 protein gets one entry after TCRdb re-called the RACE reads with MiXCR. The table lists about 110,000 distinct CDR3 sequences, roughly 12% of them singletons. Sequenced here: whole blood, sampled in connection with sensitization to the hapten diphenylcyclopropenone (DPC). These receptors were collected from a woman in her fifties or sixties with alopecia areata. Some clones in this sample may be carry-over from other donors' samples.

This clonotype has only a few counts. The rearrangement links TRBV20-1 to TRBJ1-5; D gene unclear. The CDR3 is made up of 12 amino acids. V was cut by 4 bases and J by 2 bases, with 6 bases left in between. The germline CDR1 and CDR2 sequences are DFQATT and SNEGSKA (reference sequence). The CDR3 spells CSAIRGNQPQHF. CDR3 DNA sequence: TGCAGTGCTATTAGGGGCAATCAGCCCCAGCATTTT.

This chain joins TRBV11-2 and TRBJ2-3; D is unclear. This CDR3 region has 16 residues. The germline gives CDR1 SGHAT, CDR2 FQNNGV. The V gene lost 1 base and the J gene lost 2 bases, with 13 bases spanning the gap. The CDR3 DNA reads TGTGCCAGCAGCTTAGGGGCTAGAAGCCCCACAGATACGCAGTATTTT. It yields the protein CASSLGARSPTDTQYF.

The chain recombines TRBV19 with TRBJ1-2, with 7 bases matching TRBD1. With V trimmed by 4 bases and J by 6 bases, 8 bases remained unmatched. In germline, CDR1 is LNHDA, CDR2 SQIVND (reference sequence). The CDR3 sequence is 14 residues long. CDR3 amino acids: CASSNRQGANGYTF. The CDR3 DNA reads TGTGCCAGTAGTAACCGACAGGGCGCGAATGGCTACACCTTC.

This clonotype has more than one count but fewer than ten. V and J are TRBV5-1 and TRBJ2-2; D is perhaps TRBD1 (6 bases). There are 15 residues in the CDR3. Trimming pared 3 bases from V and 4 bases from J, leaving 13 bases between. Germline lookup yields CDR1 SGHRS and CDR2 YFSETQ. The CDR3 coding sequence is TGCGCCAGCAGCTCCTCCGGGACATCCACCGGGGAGCTGTTTTTT. Protein product: CASSSSGTSTGELFF. Filled out from reference TRBV5-1 and TRBJ2-2, the complete variable domain reads KAGVTQTPRYLIKTRGQQVTLSCSPISGHRSVSWYQQTPGQGLQFLFEYFSETQRNKGNFPGRFSGRQFSNSRSEMNVSTLELGDSALYLCASSSSGTSTGELFFGEGSRLTVL.

The V and J genes are TRBV28 and TRBJ1-5; D remains ambiguous. Trimming took off 6 bases at V and 1 base at J, with 19 bases between the two ends. This CDR3 contains 17 residues. Per the germline V gene, CDR1 is MDHEN and CDR2 is SYDVKM. Written as DNA, the CDR3 is TGTGCCAGCAGCGTTTGGGAGGCAAACAGAAGCAATCAGCCCCAGCATTTT. Amino acids: CASSVWEANRSNQPQHF.

This chain connects TRBV7-2 to TRBJ2-5; 9 bases are a match to TRBD1. Losses at the gene ends were 1 base for V and 0 bases for J; bases not matched to a gene: 3. From germline, CDR1 is SGHTA and CDR2 FQGNSA. The CDR3 length is 16 residues. The DNA of the CDR3 is TGTGCCAGCAGCTTAGGCGGACAGGGGTACCAAGAGACCCAGTACTTC. This codes for CASSLGGQGYQETQYF.

The sample holds a few counts of this clonotype. The DNA of the CDR3 is TGCAGCGTTGAAGGTGGAGGTTTTGCAGATACGCAGTATTTT. Translating it yields CSVEGGGFADTQYF. The rearrangement links TRBV29-1 to TRBJ2-3; possible D gene TRBD2, 5 bases. This CDR3 is built from 14 residues. Trimming left V 1 base short and J 4 bases short, with 12 bases between. CDR1 and CDR2 (germline): SQVTM, ANQGSEA.

This clonotype was counted ten times or more. The V call is TRBV20-1, the J call TRBJ2-7, with D hard to call. The CDR3 is 13 amino acids. Germline lookup yields CDR1 DFQATT and CDR2 SNEGSKA (reference sequence). V lost 4 bases to trimming and J lost 1 base, with 11 bases between them. This chain's CDR3 is CSATTTHSYEQYF. CDR3 DNA sequence: TGCAGTGCTACCACAACCCATTCCTACGAGCAGTACTTC.

This clonotype was observed a handful of times. This chain connects TRBV6-2 or TRBV6-3 to TRBJ1-1, with D unresolved. V was pared by 6 bases and J by 8 bases, with 10 bases between. Looked up from germline, CDR1 is MNHEY and CDR2 is SVGEGT. The CDR3 is made up of 11 amino acids. The chain's CDR3 is CASSQGSEAFF. The DNA of the CDR3 is TGTGCCAGCAGCCAAGGGTCGGAAGCTTTCTTT.

This clonotype was counted a few times. The chain couples TRBV7-6 to TRBJ1-1, with unresolved D. Germline CDR1 SGHVS, CDR2 FNYEAQ. The V and J ends lost 3 bases and 4 bases respectively, with 12 bases between them. The CDR3 covers 14 residues. This chain's CDR3 is CASSFGLRGTEAFF. In DNA form, the CDR3 reads TGTGCCAGCAGCTTCGGGCTCCGGGGCACTGAAGCTTTCTTT.

This clonotype was seen only a few times. The genes are TRBV13 and TRBJ1-2; D ambiguous. V gave up 7 bases and J gave up 2 bases, with 14 bases separating them. Germline CDR1 reads PRHDT; CDR2 reads FYEKMQ (reference sequence). The CDR3 is 14 residues long. The CDR3 bases are TGTGCCAGCAAAGCGACCCCCTCCAACTATGGCTACACCTTC. This encodes CASKATPSNYGYTF. Filled out from reference TRBV13 and TRBJ1-2, the complete variable domain reads AAGVIQSPRHLIKEKRETATLKCYPIPRHDTVYWYQQGPGQDPQFLISFYEKMQSDKGSIPDRFSAQQFSDYHSELNMSSLELGDSALYFCASKATPSNYGYTFGSGTRLTVV.

The chain's CDR3 is CASSYSRQPQHF. The CDR3 DNA sequence: TGTGCCAGCAGTTACTCGCGTCAGCCCCAGCATTTT. The chain joins TRBV6-7 to TRBJ1-5, with D hard to call. Being an ORF, TRBV6-7 has a function that is uncertain. There are 12 residues in the CDR3. With 0 bases removed from V and 6 bases from J, the gap between germline ends came to 3 bases.

The chain uses TRBV27 and TRBJ2-7; tentatively, D is TRBD2 (6 bases). The V gene's germline CDR1 is MNHEY and CDR2 SMNVEV (reference sequence). V was shortened by 10 bases and J by 0 bases, with 16 bases between the two germline ends. The CDR3 runs 14 residues. The CDR3 sequence: CATSGSLGSYEQYF. The DNA for the CDR3 is TGTGCCACCTCCGGGAGTCTAGGCTCCTACGAGCAGTACTTC.

This clonotype turned up a few times. The V call is TRBV12-3 or TRBV12-4, the J call TRBJ1-4; 8 nucleotides match TRBD1. V trimming: 10 bases; J trimming: 8 bases; junction bases outside the gene matches: 12. The CDR3 consists of 14 residues. The CDR3 DNA reads as TGTGCCACCGAAAGGACAGGGAGTCGGGAAAAACTGTTTTTT. Its protein product is CATERTGSREKLFF.

This chain connects TRBV29-1 to TRBJ1-1; D is perhaps TRBD1 (5 bases). Trimming stripped 5 bases from V and 9 bases from J, with 16 bases between. CDR1 and CDR2 from the germline V gene are SQVTM and ANQGSEA. This CDR3 contains 12 residues. The CDR3 is CSVSPGTTQAFF. CDR3 bases: TGCAGCGTTAGCCCCGGGACTACTCAAGCTTTCTTT.

The chain links TRBV20-1 to TRBJ2-5; tentative D call: TRBD2 (6 bases). Germline CDR1 is DFQATT and CDR2 is SNEGSKA (reference sequence). Deletions cut 3 bases from V and 2 bases from J, with 13 bases between. This CDR3 region has 14 residues. The CDR3 loop is CSASAGTVQETQYF. As DNA, the CDR3 is TGCAGTGCTAGTGCCGGGACTGTGCAAGAGACCCAGTACTTC.

This clonotype was found many times. This sequence joins TRBV20-1 and TRBJ2-3, with a possible D match to TRBD2 (6 bases). V lost 6 bases and J lost 3, with 16 bases in between. CDR3 length: 14 amino acids. Germline V gene sequence: CDR1 DFQATT, CDR2 SNEGSKA (reference sequence). The CDR3 sequence is CSAPRLVGTDTQYF. The CDR3 region has the DNA TGCAGTGCGCCCCGACTAGTTGGTACAGATACGCAGTATTTT.

This rearrangement joins TRBV29-1 to TRBJ1-1; no clear D gene. The germline V gene encodes CDR1 SQVTM and CDR2 ANQGSEA. V dropped 4 bases and J dropped 0 bases, with 6 bases sitting between them. The CDR3 extends over 12 amino acids. CDR3 DNA sequence: TGCAGCGTTGGCATGATGAACACTGAAGCTTTCTTT. It encodes CSVGMMNTEAFF. Supplemented by reference TRBV29-1 and TRBJ1-1, the full variable domain reads SAVISQKPSRDICQRGTSLTIQCQVDSQVTMMFWYRQQPGQSLTLIATANQGSEATYESGFVIDKFPISRPNLTFSTLTVSNMSPEDSSIYLCSVGMMNTEAFFGQGTRLTVV.

This clonotype occurred a few times. The chain combines TRBV6-2 or TRBV6-3 with TRBJ1-2; D may be TRBD1 (5 bases). Germline V gene lookup returns CDR1 MNHEY and CDR2 SVGEGT. This CDR3 spans 12 amino acids. V was trimmed by 6 bases and J by 8 bases, leaving 13 bases between them. CDR3 coding DNA: TGTGCCAGCAGACCCGACAGACGAGGCTACACCTTC. Encoded protein: CASRPDRRGYTF.

This clonotype was observed many times. The DNA of the CDR3 is TGTGCCAGCAGCACGGGACAGGACAATGAGCAGTTCTTC. This encodes CASSTGQDNEQFF. This rearrangement joins TRBV11-2 to TRBJ2-1; TRBD1 aligns across 8 bases. J lost 5 bases, V lost 5 bases, and 2 bases had no gene match. Germline V lookup: CDR1 SGHAT, CDR2 FQNNGV. The CDR3 totals 13 residues.

V is TRBV7-2 and J is TRBJ2-7; TRBD1 aligns across 9 bases. The CDR3 spans 15 residues. Germline assignment: CDR1 SGHTA and CDR2 FQGNSA. Trimming cost V 5 bases and J 2 bases; bases outside gene matches: 7. CDR3 nucleotide sequence: TGTGCCAGCAGCGCGAGGGACAGGGCGACCTACGAGCAGTACTTC. Translating it yields CASSARDRATYEQYF.

This clonotype was detected once. The chain recombines TRBV20-1 with TRBJ1-6, with TRBD1 as a possible D gene (5 bases). CDR3 size: 13 residues. The germline V gene encodes CDR1 DFQATT and CDR2 SNEGSKA (reference sequence). V lost 5 bases, J lost 7 bases, and 12 bases lay in between. The DNA for the CDR3 is TGCAGTGCTGCCCAGGGAGGGAATTCACCCCTCCACTTT. It yields the protein CSAAQGGNSPLHF.